What follows is one T cell receptor (beta chain) and its context. Its antigen is not known. Trimming left V 3 bases short and J 0 bases short, with 8 bases between. Germline V lookup: CDR1 SGHAT, CDR2 FQNNGV. The CDR3 totals 14 residues. This entry is derived from a study of shared clonotypes between healthy human individuals. Study results and limitations: Rarefaction indicated that sorted-subset sequencing remained incomplete although depth was large. Roughly 5.3% of naive CD4 clonotypes were common to several donors. Estimated richness was generally greater in naive than memory subsets.

Tens of thousands of T cell genomes (roughly 190 ng DNA) went into each sorted-subset replicate. Measured with immunoSEQ multiplex PCR; TCRdb has only the in-frame clones, and not every one. The table lists 2 million to 2.5 million clones, approximately 96% of them singletons. The material sequenced was naive CD4+ T cells sorted from blood. Noted subset: CD45RA+ positively selected. The sequence was collected from a man between 18 and 35 years old in good health. The chain links TRBV11-2 to TRBJ2-5, with unresolved D. The CDR3 DNA follows: TGTGCCAGCAGCTTCCCCCCAAACCAAGAGACCCAGTACTTC. Translating gives CASSFPPNQETQYF.